The sequence of this T cell receptor (beta chain) was determined in a study of blood T cells in healthy people across ages. Regarding the study as a whole: The study found more naive CD4+ cells and higher diversity in long-lived than aged donors. It was held that the diversity estimates obtained from one million T cells were underestimates.

The CDR3 is 14 residues long. Trimming shortened V by 3 bases and J by 2 bases, and 8 bases separated the two germline ends. CDR1 and CDR2 from the germline V gene are MNHEY and SMNVEV (reference sequence). Together with a sample-barcoded 5' primer, a J-beta primer mix was included in a second PCR lasting about 6 to 11 cycles. TCRdb re-called the 5' RACE reads through MiXCR, storing one row per CDR3 protein. The data hold fewer than 1,000,000 distinct CDR3 sequences, with about 46% observed a single time. At least 6 micrograms of total RNA were extracted per sample. On this clonotype: Its antigen is not known.

The sequence was obtained from an elderly man in good health. Input material: blood. The chain combines TRBV27 with TRBJ2-1; no clear D gene. CDR3 sequence: CASSLERTYNEQFF. The CDR3 coding sequence is TGTGCCAGCAGTTTGGAGCGAACCTACAATGAGCAGTTCTTC.